Listed below are T cell receptor beta chains from one sample, sequenced in a study of T-cell memory formation after mild COVID-19. TCRdb ran MiXCR on the 5' RACE reads and lists one entry per CDR3 protein. The sample has roughly 450,000 distinct CDR3 sequences, around a sixth seen once. The specimen sequenced was PBMCs or a T cell subset sorted from them (not recorded which). The receptors derive from an adult woman who had mild COVID-19 (a few samples of this study predate the infection). Cell type and time point are not known. Both conserved end residues are part of each CDR3. D genes are given only for firm matches. Part of the rows lack a size; the others show once, few, many or a class for expanded clones.

d_call j_call clone_size cdr3_length v_call cdr3_aa cdr3_nt
. TRBJ1-2 once 14 TRBV20-1 CSARDLGRDYGYTF TGCAGTGCTAGAGATCTCGGCAGGGACTATGGCTACACCTTC
TRBD2 TRBJ2-3 . 15 TRBV3-1 CASSHSSGGRDTQYF TGTGCCAGCAGCCATTCTAGCGGGGGGCGCGATACGCAGTATTTT
. TRBJ2-5 . 11 TRBV12-3/TRBV12-4 CASRQGGTQYF TGTGCCAGCAGACAGGGAGGGACCCAGTACTTC
. TRBJ1-2 . 14 TRBV2 CASNGARGVYGYTF TGTGCCAGCAACGGTGCTCGGGGGGTGTATGGCTACACCTTC
. TRBJ2-5 . 12 TRBV6-6 CASRSGGETQYF TGTGCCAGCAGGAGTGGAGGAGAGACCCAGTACTTC
. TRBJ2-7 . 15 TRBV9 CASSPGGGLTYEQYF TGTGCCAGCAGCCCCGGGGGAGGCCTCACCTACGAGCAGTACTTC
. TRBJ2-1 few 14 TRBV7-2 CASSFGLSYNEQFF TGTGCCAGCAGCTTCGGGCTCTCCTACAATGAGCAGTTCTTC
. TRBJ2-5 few 14 TRBV7-9 CASSTYSYQETQYF TGTGCCAGCAGCACCTACAGCTACCAAGAGACCCAGTACTTC
. TRBJ1-6 few 17 TRBV4-3 CASSQDLRIRGNSPLHF TGCGCCAGCAGCCAAGATCTAAGGATTCGGGGTAATTCACCCCTCCACTTT
. TRBJ1-5 . 16 TRBV7-8 CASSSSGAERGRPQHF TGTGCCAGCAGCTCATCCGGGGCCGAGCGGGGTAGGCCCCAGCATTTT
. TRBJ1-1 many 15 TRBV7-9 CASSLVTVTKLEAFF TGTGCCAGCAGCTTAGTTACAGTGACCAAACTTGAAGCTTTCTTT